The following is a T cell receptor (beta chain) sequence with its context. What it binds is unknown. Donors in the study were healthy people who gave bone marrow. The sample originates from a study of cytomegalovirus exposure and HLA in healthy donors. Overall study results and limits: Relative to the roughly 690-donor mean, N-insertions were reportedly fewer in an Asian-associated ancestry cluster in a later analysis. A classifier reportedly called cytomegalovirus status with high sensitivity and specificity. The majority of TCR sequences were rare, yet some public TCRs appeared in many donors.

In the PCR, 60 Vbeta and 13 Jbeta primers were used. Profiling relied on immunoSEQ multiplex PCR, and the TCRdb table lists in-frame clones only, not all of them. The sample holds 95,000 to 150,000 clones, over 60% seen once. The CDR3 is made up of 14 amino acids. V gave up 7 bases and J gave up 3 bases; unmatched junction bases: 9. Germline CDR1 and CDR2: MDHEN and SYDVKM. The sequence came from a woman aged 40 to 49 in good health and CMV-seropositive. The sample consisted of PBMCs. The rearrangement uses TRBV28 and TRBJ2-7, with 7 bases that match TRBD1. CDR3 protein: CASKGGGQLYEQYF. Written as DNA, the CDR3 is TGTGCCAGCAAGGGTGGGGGACAGCTCTACGAGCAGTACTTC.